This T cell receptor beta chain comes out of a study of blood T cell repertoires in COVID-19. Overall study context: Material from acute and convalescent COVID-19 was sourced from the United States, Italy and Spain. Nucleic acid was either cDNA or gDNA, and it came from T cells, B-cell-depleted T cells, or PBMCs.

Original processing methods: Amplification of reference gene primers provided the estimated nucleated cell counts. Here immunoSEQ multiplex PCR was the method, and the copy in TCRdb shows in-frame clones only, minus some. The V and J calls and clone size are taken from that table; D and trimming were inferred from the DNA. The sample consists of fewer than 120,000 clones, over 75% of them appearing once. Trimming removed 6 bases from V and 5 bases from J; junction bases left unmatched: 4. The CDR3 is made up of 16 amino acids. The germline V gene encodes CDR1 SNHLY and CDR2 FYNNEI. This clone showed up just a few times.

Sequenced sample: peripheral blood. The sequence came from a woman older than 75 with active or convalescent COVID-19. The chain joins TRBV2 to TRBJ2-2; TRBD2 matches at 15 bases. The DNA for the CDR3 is TGTGCCAGCAGCCTCGGACTAGCGGGAGGGACCGGGGAGCTGTTTTTT. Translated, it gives CASSLGLAGGTGELFF.